One TCR beta chain is described in this entry. Its antigen is undetermined. Sequencing used immunoSEQ multiplex PCR; TCRdb keeps in-frame clones, though not all of them. The data contain about 120,000 clones, 90% to 95% of them singletons. The entry originates in a study of graft-versus-host responses after intestinal transplantation. Study context: The study gave all recipients anti-thymocyte globulin induction, then tacrolimus and steroids for 2 to 3 years.

The material sequenced was unstimulated CD4+ T cells sorted from spleen or lymph node cells, taken before intestinal transplant. The clonotype was recovered from a human donor who received an intestinal transplant.

CDR3 DNA: TGTGCCAGCAGTCCCTATCATGAGCAGTTCTTC. It codes for CASSPYHEQFF. The chain joins TRBV28 to TRBJ2-1, with unresolved D. The CDR3 length is 11 residues. CDR1 is MDHEN, CDR2 SYDVKM, per germline. The ends were cut back, 5 bases at V and 8 bases at J, with 7 bases in the middle.